This TCR beta chain was recovered during a study of blood T cells in healthy people across ages. Together with a sample-barcoded 5' primer, a J-beta primer mix was included in a second PCR lasting roughly 6 to 12 cycles. TCRdb redid the calling of the 5' RACE reads with MiXCR, one entry per CDR3 protein. The data contain hundreds of thousands of distinct CDR3 sequences, roughly 30% of them singletons. In its sample, this clonotype was seen many times. Sequencing was done on a sample of blood. This receptor was obtained from a woman older than 75 in good health.

DNA of the CDR3: TGTGCCAGCAGCACGCCCGGGACAGGGTTTCCCAACGTCCTGACTTTC. Translated: CASSTPGTGFPNVLTF. This chain uses TRBV7-3 with TRBJ2-6; 9 bases are a match to TRBD1. The germline V gene has CDR1 SGHTA and CDR2 FQGTGA. V trimming: 5 bases; J trimming: 8 bases; junction bases outside the gene matches: 10. CDR3 length: 16 amino acids.